This TCR beta chain was sequenced in a study of T cell responses to AZD1222 COVID-19 vaccine. The CDR3 sequence is 13 residues long. V was pared by 5 bases and J by 2 bases, with 10 bases between. Germline V gene lookup returns CDR1 GTSNPN and CDR2 SVGIG (reference sequence). This table comes from immunoSEQ multiplex PCR, and its TCRdb copy is limited to in-frame clones, with some not included. This sample has just under 95,000 clones; approximately 91% occur once, and the top ten carry about 14%. J is TRBJ1-3 and V is TRBV30; unclear D gene. The input for sequencing was peripheral blood, taken on day 0 of AZD1222 vaccination. The sequence was collected from an adult in good health. The CDR3 is CAWGAIPGNTIYF. The DNA of the CDR3 is TGTGCCTGGGGAGCCATACCTGGAAACACCATATATTTT.